Presented here are 31 T cell receptor beta chains from one specimen sequenced in a study of PD-1 blockade in classical Hodgkin lymphoma. Assay: immunoSEQ multiplex PCR; the TCRdb copy retains only in-frame clones and omits some. The profile shows under 9,000 clones, around nine tenths of them singletons. As to time point: cycle 4 day 1 (C4D1), after five to seven weeks of nivolumab. Patients all relapsed after autologous stem cell transplantation, and there was variation in brentuximab vedotin exposure. Here the sequenced sample was peripheral blood mononuclear cells (PBMCs), taken before the fourth cycle of nivolumab. The receptors here all came from a human donor with classical Hodgkin lymphoma.

This rearrangement joins TRBV7-9 to TRBJ2-7; maybe TRBD2 (5 bases). V was cut by 5 bases and J by 2 bases, with 16 bases left in between. The CDR3 extends over 15 amino acids. Per germline, CDR1 SEHNR and CDR2 FQNEAQ (reference sequence). The CDR3 reads CASSPPAGMTYEQYF. In nucleotides, the CDR3 is TGTGCCAGCAGCCCGCCGGCGGGCATGACCTACGAGCAGTACTTC.

CDR3 loop: CASSGGFIHEQYF. CDR3 sequence (DNA): TGTGCCAGCAGCGGGGGTTTTATCCACGAGCAGTACTTC. The gene calls are TRBV27 and TRBJ2-7; possible D gene TRBD2, 6 bases. This CDR3 has 13 residues. V lost 6 bases, J lost 5 bases, and 14 bases lay in between. CDR1 MNHEY and CDR2 SMNVEV come from the germline V gene (reference sequence).

The sample holds a few counts of this clone. The chain combines TRBV7-9 with TRBJ1-2, with TRBD1 as a possible D gene (6 bases). Germline CDR1 SEHNR, CDR2 FQNEAQ (reference sequence). The CDR3 sequence is 13 residues long. Trimming cost V 2 bases and J 4 bases, with 8 bases left between them. The CDR3 DNA is TGTGCCAGCAGCTTACAGGGGCCCTATGGCTACACCTTC. The encoded protein is CASSLQGPYGYTF.

This clone was seen a few times. The V call is TRBV28, the J call TRBJ2-3; TRBD2 matches at 10 bases. The CDR3 is 16 residues long. CDR1 and CDR2 (germline): MDHEN, SYDVKM. J was trimmed by 2 bases and V by 4 bases; bases with no gene match: 6. DNA for the CDR3: TGTGCCAGCAGTTCCCCTAGCGGGAGCCCCACAGATACGCAGTATTTT. It is translated as CASSSPSGSPTDTQYF.

The chain joins TRBV9 to TRBJ2-3; D unclear. Trimming removed 2 bases from V and 2 bases from J, with 9 bases in between. CDR3 length: 14 residues. The germline gives CDR1 SGDLS, CDR2 YYNGEE. The CDR3 bases are TGTGCCAGCAGCGTTCTGGCCGCCACAGATACGCAGTATTTT. This translates into CASSVLAATDTQYF.

The rearrangement joins TRBV11-2 to TRBJ2-1, with a weak D call TRBD1 (5 bases). The CDR3 runs 16 residues. V was pared by 8 bases and J by 0 bases, with 17 bases between. Germline V gives CDR1 SGHAT, CDR2 FQNNGV. The CDR3 DNA sequence: TGTGCCAGCGGCCAGGACACTTCAAGCTCCTACAATGAGCAGTTCTTC. This sequence encodes CASGQDTSSSYNEQFF.

V is TRBV5-6 and J is TRBJ2-3, with D perhaps being TRBD1 or TRBD2 (5 bases each). Germline CDR1 reads SGHDT; CDR2 reads YYEEEE. V lost 1 base and J 8 bases, leaving 14 bases between the germline ends. The CDR3 has 14 residues. CDR3 sequence: CASSLLRDVATQYF. CDR3 in DNA: TGTGCCAGCAGCTTGCTCAGGGACGTCGCTACGCAGTATTTT.

The rearrangement joins TRBV9 to TRBJ2-7, with 11 positions matching TRBD1. Germline V gives CDR1 SGDLS, CDR2 YYNGEE. The CDR3 extends over 15 amino acids. V trimming: 0 bases; J trimming: 5 bases; junction bases outside the gene matches: 4. CDR3 sequence (DNA): TGTGCCAGCAGCGTAGGAGAGGACAGGGGGCACGAGCAGTACTTC. It specifies CASSVGEDRGHEQYF.

By frequency in the sample, this clone is large. The rearrangement links TRBV6-5 to TRBJ1-1; D unclear. Trimming left V 0 bases short and J 5 bases short, with 7 bases between. Germline V gives CDR1 MNHEY, CDR2 SVGAGI. The CDR3 loop spans 13 amino acids. The CDR3 DNA is TGTGCCAGCAGTTACTCCGCGGGTACTGAAGCTTTCTTT. As protein: CASSYSAGTEAFF.

Relative to its sample, this clone is medium-sized. The V call is TRBV4-3, the J call TRBJ1-3, with D perhaps matching TRBD1 (5 bases). V lost 0 bases and J 0 bases, leaving 27 bases between the germline ends. Germline assignment: CDR1 LGHNA and CDR2 YSLEER. The CDR3 sequence is 22 residues long. CDR3 protein: CASSQDLGDGRASLFSGNTIYF. The CDR3, as DNA: TGCGCCAGCAGCCAAGATTTGGGGGATGGCAGGGCTTCACTTTTCTCTGGAAACACCATATATTTT.

The V call is TRBV7-7, the J call TRBJ2-6, with D uncertain. Germline lookup yields CDR1 SSHAT and CDR2 FNYEAQ (reference sequence). The CDR3 has 18 amino acids. Trimming took 4 bases from V and 5 from J, leaving 21 bases between them. The DNA for the CDR3 is TGTGCCAGCAGCTCCAGGTCAGTGCCACAAAGTCGGGCCAACGTCCTGACTTTC. Amino acids: CASSSRSVPQSRANVLTF.

This clone is a singleton in its sample. The chain links TRBV28 to TRBJ2-2; D gene unclear. The V gene's germline CDR1 is MDHEN and CDR2 SYDVKM. The CDR3 covers 15 residues. Trimming stripped 3 bases from V and 3 bases from J, with 11 bases between. CDR3 sequence (DNA): TGTGCCAGCAGTTTCGGACCGTTATACACCGGGGAGCTGTTTTTT. It yields the protein CASSFGPLYTGELFF.

V usage is TRBV7-8 and J usage is TRBJ2-7; a possible D gene is TRBD1 (6 bases). The V gene lost 1 base and the J gene lost 3 bases, with 10 bases spanning the gap. The CDR3 has 14 amino acids. CDR1 and CDR2 from the germline V gene are SGHVS and FQNEAQ. CDR3 in amino acids: CASSLDAGVYEQYF. The DNA for the CDR3 is TGTGCCAGCAGCTTAGACGCAGGGGTCTACGAGCAGTACTTC.

This chain joins TRBV7-9 and TRBJ2-3; 7 bases are a match to TRBD2. The V gene end was trimmed by 1 base and the J gene end by 6 bases; junction bases not matched to a gene: 10. This CDR3 comprises 16 residues. The germline V gene has CDR1 SEHNR and CDR2 FQNEAQ (reference sequence). The CDR3 region has the DNA TGTGCCAGCAGCTTAGGGCAGGGACTACAACTGGATACGCAGTATTTT. It encodes CASSLGQGLQLDTQYF.

This clone turned up a few times. The chain combines TRBV30 with TRBJ2-2, with 8 bases matching TRBD1. The germline CDR1 and CDR2 sequences are GTSNPN and SVGIG (reference sequence). V was pared by 5 bases and J by 6 bases, with 2 bases of the junction left unmatched. The CDR3 is 12 amino acids. CDR3 protein: CAWGQGSGELFF. DNA for the CDR3: TGTGCCTGGGGACAGGGATCCGGGGAGCTGTTTTTT.

The genes are TRBV6-5 and TRBJ2-7, with 10 bases that match TRBD1. The junction had 0 bases not matched to a gene; V was cut back by 0 bases and J by 1 base. This CDR3 is built from 15 residues. CDR1 is MNHEY and CDR2 is SVGAGI in the germline V gene. CDR3 nucleotide sequence: TGTGCCAGCAGTTACTCGGGACAGGGGTCCTACGAGCAGTACTTC. Protein sequence: CASSYSGQGSYEQYF.

This chain joins TRBV10-2 and TRBJ1-2, with 8 bases fitting TRBD1. Looked up from germline, CDR1 is WSHSY and CDR2 is SAAADI. V trimming: 3 bases; J trimming: 3 bases; junction bases outside the gene matches: 6. This CDR3 has 15 residues. CDR3 amino acids: CASSEMAGGYYGYTF. The CDR3 DNA follows: TGCGCCAGCAGTGAAATGGCAGGGGGCTACTATGGCTACACCTTC.

The V gene is TRBV18, the J gene TRBJ1-1; D remains unclear. Germline V gene sequence: CDR1 KGHSH, CDR2 LQKENI. The length of the CDR3 is 14 residues. Trimming cost V 1 base and J 6 bases, with 12 bases left between them. CDR3 bases: TGTGCCAGCTCACCACTGGGGATGGTCGCTGAAGCTTTCTTT. Translated, it gives CASSPLGMVAEAFF.

This sequence joins TRBV5-6 and TRBJ1-2; the D is unclear. Germline V gene lookup returns CDR1 SGHDT and CDR2 YYEEEE. V lost 0 bases and J lost 4, with 7 bases in between. CDR3 length: 13 residues. The CDR3 is CASSLVQLYGYTF. Here the CDR3 DNA reads TGTGCCAGCAGCTTGGTTCAGCTCTATGGCTACACCTTC.

V is TRBV2 and J is TRBJ2-3; D is unresolved. The V and J ends lost 7 bases and 1 base respectively, with 12 bases between them. Germline-derived CDR1 and CDR2 are SNHLY and FYNNEI. CDR3 length: 14 residues. CDR3 in amino acids: CASKLGWGTDTQYF. The DNA of the CDR3 is TGTGCCAGCAAACTGGGTTGGGGCACAGATACGCAGTATTTT.

The chain is built from TRBV14 and TRBJ2-7; D tentatively fits TRBD1 or TRBD2 (7 bases each). Trimming removed 0 bases from V and 7 bases from J, with 28 bases in between. The germline V gene encodes CDR1 SGHDN and CDR2 FVKESK. The CDR3 runs 19 residues. CDR3 nucleotide sequence: TGTGCCAGCAGCCAAGATTCTTTGAGGGGAGGGACAGTGATAGGAGAGCAGTACTTC. Protein product: CASSQDSLRGGTVIGEQYF.

The chain is built from TRBV10-3 and TRBJ1-2; weak D call: TRBD1 (6 bases). This CDR3 comprises 13 residues. V lost 4 bases and J 4 bases, leaving 10 bases between the germline ends. From germline, CDR1 is ENHRY and CDR2 SYGVKD. CDR3 loop: CAISGGQPYGYTF. CDR3 bases: TGTGCCATCAGTGGTGGACAGCCCTATGGCTACACCTTC.

The chain couples TRBV6-6 to TRBJ2-2, with D hard to call. The CDR3 loop spans 14 amino acids. Between the trimmed V and J ends, which lost 2 bases and 5 bases, there was a span of 9 bases. Germline-derived CDR1 and CDR2 are MNHNY and SVGAGI (reference sequence). The CDR3 reads CASSYDAETGELFF. Written as DNA, the CDR3 is TGTGCCAGCAGTTACGACGCAGAGACCGGGGAGCTGTTTTTT.

In its sample, this clone was seen a few times. This chain connects TRBV7-2 to TRBJ2-7, with 9 positions matching TRBD1. Germline CDR1 and CDR2: SGHTA and FQGNSA. The ends lost 5 bases at V and 7 bases at J; junction bases unmatched: 6. This CDR3 has 13 residues. CDR3 DNA sequence: TGTGCCAGCAGCCCCGGGACAGGGTGGGAGCAGTACTTC. Translated, it gives CASSPGTGWEQYF.

This chain links TRBV13 with TRBJ2-2; TRBD1 matches 9 bases. The CDR3 contains 14 residues. V was pared by 4 bases and J by 7 bases, with 4 bases of the junction left unmatched. Looked up from germline, CDR1 is PRHDT and CDR2 is FYEKMQ (reference sequence). As DNA, the CDR3 is TGTGCCAGCAGCTCGGGACAGGGAAACGGGGAGCTGTTTTTT. Its protein product is CASSSGQGNGELFF.

This clone was seen just once. The chain joins TRBV30 to TRBJ2-7; TRBD2 is a possible D gene (6 bases). CDR1 GTSNPN and CDR2 SVGIG come from the germline V gene (reference sequence). The V and J ends lost 3 bases and 4 bases respectively, with 7 bases between them. The length of the CDR3 is 11 residues. The CDR3 sequence: CAWRGGYEQYF. DNA of the CDR3: TGTGCCTGGAGGGGGGGTTACGAGCAGTACTTC.

This sequence joins TRBV18 and TRBJ1-1; 7 bases map to TRBD1. The length of the CDR3 is 16 residues. The trim removed 3 bases at V and 4 bases at J, leaving 11 bases unmatched. Per the germline V gene, CDR1 is KGHSH and CDR2 is LQKENI. The CDR3 DNA reads TGTGCCAGCTCACCCGGGACAGCCAACCGAGCCACTGAAGCTTTCTTT. Protein: CASSPGTANRATEAFF.

This clone was counted only a few times. The CDR3 here is CTSSPAPLRQGGFGELFF. In DNA, the CDR3 is TGCACCAGCAGCCCCGCTCCCCTGCGGCAGGGAGGGTTCGGGGAGCTGTTTTTT. V is TRBV1 and J is TRBJ2-2; the D call of TRBD2 is as the table states it, not checked on the DNA. TRBV1 is deemed a pseudogene. The CDR3 is 18 amino acids.

V and J are TRBV11-2 and TRBJ1-1; the D is unclear. Germline loops: CDR1 SGHAT, CDR2 FQNNGV. The CDR3 spans 12 residues. V gave up 3 bases and J gave up 7 bases, with 9 bases separating them. The CDR3 DNA reads as TGTGCCAGCAGCTTCCGCGGGGATGAAGCTTTCTTT. Its translation: CASSFRGDEAFF.

The chain uses TRBV14 and TRBJ1-1; D remains ambiguous. The CDR3 has 14 residues. The germline V gene has CDR1 SGHDN and CDR2 FVKESK. Trimming shortened V by 4 bases and J by 1 base, and 10 bases separated the two germline ends. CDR3 sequence: CASSPKGGNTEAFF. As DNA, the CDR3 is TGTGCCAGCAGCCCTAAAGGAGGGAACACTGAAGCTTTCTTT.

This chain uses TRBV7-2 with TRBJ1-1; D is possibly TRBD1 (5 bases). This CDR3 is built from 15 residues. Trimming left V 2 bases short and J 4 bases short, with 14 bases between. Germline CDR1 and CDR2: SGHTA and FQGNSA. The CDR3 loop reads CASSLSVGRGTEAFF. The CDR3 DNA reads as TGTGCCAGCAGCTTATCGGTGGGGAGGGGCACTGAAGCTTTCTTT.